The rows below give T cell receptor beta chains drawn from one sample of a study of blood T cell repertoires in COVID-19. Only in-frame clones appear in the TCRdb table, and some are missing; sequencing was by immunoSEQ multiplex PCR. The sample lists approximately 300,000 clones; 87% were seen once. What was sequenced was PBMCs or T cells enriched from blood (not recorded which). These receptors were obtained from a woman in her twenties or thirties who had recovered from COVID-19. Each CDR3 is given with its conserved first and last residue. A D gene is named only where the DNA matches it firmly. A clone size is listed for some rows: how often the clone was seen (once, few, many), or a class if it is expanded.

j_call	v_call	cdr3_length	d_call	clone_size	cdr3_nt	cdr3_aa
TRBJ2-7	TRBV6-5	15	TRBD2	few	TGTGCCAGCACCGAACTAGCGGGGGGCCCCTACGAGCAGTACTTC	CASTELAGGPYEQYF
TRBJ1-1	TRBV4-1	15	NA	NA	TGCGCCAGCAGCCAACCCCGTCGGGGGAACACTGAAGCTTTCTTT	CASSQPRRGNTEAFF
TRBJ1-4	TRBV4-2	15	NA	once	TGTGCCAGCAGCCAAGAGGGCCAGCCTAATGAAAAACTGTTTTTT	CASSQEGQPNEKLFF
TRBJ1-6	TRBV6-4	15	NA	NA	TGTGCCAGCAGTGACTCTCCCGGTGCGGATTCACCCCTCCACTTT	CASSDSPGADSPLHF
TRBJ2-7	TRBV10-2	16	TRBD1	once	TGCGCCAGCAGTGAGCCTCGACAGGGAACCTCCTACGAGCAGTACTTC	CASSEPRQGTSYEQYF
TRBJ1-1	TRBV6-4	13	NA	few	TGTGCCAGCAGTCCACAGGGCGGCACTGAAGCTTTCTTT	CASSPQGGTEAFF
TRBJ1-4	TRBV6-5	15	NA	NA	TGTGCCAGCACCCCGTCCGGGGTGAGAGGAGAAAAACTGTTTTTT	CASTPSGVRGEKLFF
TRBJ1-1	TRBV6-1	15	TRBD1	NA	TGTGCCAGCAGTGAACTAGGACAGGGGGTGTCTGAAGCTTTCTTT	CASSELGQGVSEAFF
TRBJ2-7	TRBV19	14	NA	NA	TGTGCCAGTACCACGACAGCCCAATCAGCGGAGCAGTACTTC	CASTTTAQSAEQYF
TRBJ1-2	TRBV5-6	13	NA	NA	TGTGCCAGCAGCTCTTACAGGGTTCATGGCTACACCTTC	CASSSYRVHGYTF
TRBJ1-4	TRBV2	15	NA	NA	TGTGCCAGCAGTGATGGGGGGGCCTTGAATGAAAAACTGTTTTTT	CASSDGGALNEKLFF
TRBJ1-3	TRBV2	13	NA	NA	TGTGCCAGCATTATTAACTCTGGAAACACCATATATTTT	CASIINSGNTIYF
TRBJ2-1	TRBV6-1	15	TRBD2	NA	TGTGCCAGCAGAGAAGCTACTAGCGGGGCCAATGAGCAGTTCTTC	CASREATSGANEQFF
TRBJ2-5	TRBV11-2	16	TRBD2	NA	TGTGCCAGCAGCTTAGTAGGGACTAGCTGGCGGGAGACCCAGTACTTC	CASSLVGTSWRETQYF
TRBJ2-1	TRBV19	16	TRBD1	NA	TGTGCCAGTAGTATCGGTAGACGGACAGGGGGCAATGAGCAGTTCTTC	CASSIGRRTGGNEQFF
TRBJ1-1	TRBV13	15	NA	NA	TGTGCCAGCAGCCCAAGGCCGGGATCGGGCACTGAAGCTTTCTTT	CASSPRPGSGTEAFF
TRBJ2-7	TRBV3-1/TRBV3-2	17	TRBD1	NA	TGTGCCAGCAGCCAAATCCCCACAGGGGGAAGCTCCTACGAGCAGTACTTC	CASSQIPTGGSSYEQYF
TRBJ2-1	TRBV5-4	14	NA	NA	TGTGCCAGCAGCTTGGCCAGCTCCTACAATGAGCAGTTCTTC	CASSLASSYNEQFF
TRBJ1-1	TRBV2	12	NA	NA	TGTGCCAGCAGTGATAATTCCTTGCGGGCTTTCTTT	CASSDNSLRAFF
TRBJ2-1	TRBV4-1	15	TRBD1	once	TGCGCCAGCAGCCACGGCCGGGACAGCTACAATGAGCAGTTCTTC	CASSHGRDSYNEQFF